The clone carrying this T cell receptor (beta chain) has just one count. The data belong to a study of response to subunit inactivated influenza vaccine. This CDR3 has 13 amino acids. Trimming removed 1 base from V and 1 base from J, with 3 bases in between. Germline V lookup: CDR1 SNHLY, CDR2 FYNNEI. TCRdb reanalysed the RT-PCR reads using MiXCR and keeps one entry per CDR3 protein. The repertoire holds roughly 780,000 distinct CDR3 sequences, with approximately 17% as singletons. This sequence originates from a man between 50 and 59 years old who received an inactivated influenza vaccine. V and J are TRBV2 and TRBJ2-3; D unclear. The source was PBMCs from blood, collected more than 4 days after vaccination. CDR3 nucleotides: TGTGCCAGCAGTGAAGTCGGCACAGATACGCAGTATTTT. Translation gives CASSEVGTDTQYF.